A single sample gave rise to the 27 T cell receptor beta chains below, sequenced in a study of T cells after yellow fever vaccination. TCRdb recomputed calls from the 5' RACE reads with MiXCR, one row per CDR3 protein. The sample includes 50,000 to 60,000 distinct CDR3 sequences, approximately 6.6% of them seen just once. This specimen was CD8+ T cells not binding an NS4B(214-222) dextramer, sorted from PBMCs, taken about 41 days after the first yellow fever vaccination. These receptors came from a man aged 18 to 30 who received the YFV17D yellow fever vaccine.

This clonotype was detected many times. CDR3 sequence: CSVSIPGEGLTEAFF. Here the CDR3 DNA reads TGCAGCGTTTCTATCCCAGGGGAGGGTTTGACTGAAGCTTTCTTT. The rearrangement joins TRBV29-1 to TRBJ1-1, with a weak D call TRBD1 (6 bases). The CDR3 is made up of 15 amino acids. V lost 5 bases, J lost 5 bases, and 21 bases lay in between. Germline CDR1 SQVTM, CDR2 ANQGSEA. Full variable domain (outside the CDR3, taken from reference TRBV29-1 and TRBJ1-1): SAVISQKPSRDICQRGTSLTIQCQVDSQVTMMFWYRQQPGQSLTLIATANQGSEATYESGFVIDKFPISRPNLTFSTLTVSNMSPEDSSIYLCSVSIPGEGLTEAFFGQGTRLTVV.

J is TRBJ1-4 and V is TRBV9; D gene ambiguous. V lost 4 bases to trimming and J lost 0 bases, with 10 bases between them. The CDR3 covers 15 residues. The germline CDR1 and CDR2 sequences are SGDLS and YYNGEE. For the CDR3, the DNA is TGTGCCAGCAGCAGCGGAGTTGCAACTAATGAAAAACTGTTTTTT. This sequence encodes CASSSGVATNEKLFF.

The chain uses TRBV19 and TRBJ1-5; 11 positions agree with TRBD1. Germline V gene sequence: CDR1 LNHDA, CDR2 SQIVND (reference sequence). After removal of 4 bases from V and 4 bases from J, the junction contained 9 bases not matched to a gene. This CDR3 has 17 residues. DNA for the CDR3: TGTGCCAGTAGTACCCGGACAGGGGGCTTGGGGAATCAGCCCCAGCATTTT. This sequence encodes CASSTRTGGLGNQPQHF. The whole variable domain, remainder taken from reference TRBV19 and TRBJ1-5, is DGGITQSPKYLFRKEGQNVTLSCEQNLNHDAMYWYRQDPGQGLRLIYYSQIVNDFQKGDIAEGYSVSREKKESFPLTVTSAQKNPTAFYLCASSTRTGGLGNQPQHFGDGTRLSIL.

This clonotype was counted ten times or more. The chain recombines TRBV3-1 with TRBJ2-3; D gene unclear. Per germline, CDR1 LGHDT and CDR2 YNNKEL (reference sequence). The CDR3 spans 14 residues. V lost 3 bases and J 2 bases, leaving 9 bases between the germline ends. This chain's CDR3 is CASSQTDFTDTQYF. The CDR3 bases are TGTGCCAGCAGCCAGACGGATTTCACAGATACGCAGTATTTT.

This clonotype was seen repeatedly, ten times or more. The chain uses TRBV4-2 and TRBJ2-5; D is ambiguous. This CDR3 region has 14 residues. V lost 1 base and J lost 1, with 7 bases in between. From germline, CDR1 is LGHNA and CDR2 YNFKEQ. The CDR3 protein is CASSQVWTQETQYF. CDR3 bases: TGTGCCAGCAGCCAAGTTTGGACCCAAGAGACCCAGTACTTC.

For this clonotype: A much more abundant neighbour one base away suggests this may be a read error. A read error is likely, as this CDR3 ends without the conserved phenylalanine or tryptophan. The J gene is TRBJ1-1, the V gene TRBV7-8; the match to TRBD1 covers 9 bases. This CDR3 is 14 amino acids long. V gave up 3 bases and J gave up 5 bases; unmatched junction bases: 4. CDR1 is SGHVS, CDR2 FQNEAQ, per germline. CDR3 loop: CASSFRTGATEAFL. The CDR3 bases are TGTGCCAGCAGCTTTCGGACAGGGGCAACTGAAGCTTTCTTA.

On this clonotype: A read error is possible here, since a much larger clone lies one base away. The conserved phenylalanine or tryptophan is not found at the CDR3 terminus, so this likely reflects a read error. The rearrangement links TRBV7-8 to TRBJ1-1; D perhaps matches TRBD1 (5 bases). Trimming took 5 bases from V and 1 from J, leaving 17 bases between them. The CDR3 loop spans 16 amino acids. From germline, CDR1 is SGHVS and CDR2 FQNEAQ. DNA for the CDR3: TGTGCCAGCAGCGAAATCGGCTCAGGGCAGAACACTGAAGCTTTCTAT. This encodes CASSEIGSGQNTEAFY.

This clonotype occurred many times. This sequence joins TRBV7-9 and TRBJ2-7; 8 nucleotides agree with TRBD2. The CDR3 covers 15 residues. J lost 2 bases, V lost 5 bases, and 8 bases had no gene match. Germline lookup yields CDR1 SEHNR and CDR2 FQNEAQ (reference sequence). The CDR3 region has the DNA TGTGCCAGCAGCCCTACCGGGGGGGCCGCCTACGAGCAGTACTTC. Translating gives CASSPTGGAAYEQYF.

This clonotype was counted many times. V is TRBV11-1 and J is TRBJ1-3; D is perhaps TRBD1 (6 bases). V was trimmed by 4 bases and J by 3 bases, leaving 22 bases between them. The CDR3 spans 18 residues. CDR1 and CDR2 from the germline V gene are SGHAT and FQDESV (reference sequence). The CDR3 nucleotides read TGTGCCAGCAGCTCCGGGACAAACCCCGTTTCTGGTGGAAACACCATATATTTT. This gives the protein CASSSGTNPVSGGNTIYF.

This clonotype was detected only a few times. V is TRBV27 and J is TRBJ1-5; the D is unclear. This CDR3 has 14 residues. CDR1 is MNHEY and CDR2 is SMNVEV in the germline V gene (reference sequence). Trimming took 4 bases from V and 2 from J, leaving 9 bases between them. CDR3 loop: CASSSMVGNQPQHF. The DNA for the CDR3 is TGTGCCAGCAGTTCCATGGTAGGCAATCAGCCCCAGCATTTT.

This clonotype was counted between two and nine times. CDR3 residues: CATSTPGRMNTGELFF. Here the CDR3 DNA reads TGTGCCACCAGTACACCGGGCAGGATGAACACCGGGGAGCTGTTTTTT. V gene TRBV15 combines with J gene TRBJ2-2; D uncertain. With 6 bases removed from V and 1 base from J, the gap between germline ends came to 15 bases. CDR1 and CDR2 from the germline V gene are LNHNV and YYDKDF (reference sequence). This CDR3 is built from 16 residues.

The chain recombines TRBV6-1 with TRBJ2-3; unclear D gene. Trimming left V 6 bases short and J 0 bases short, with 7 bases between. This CDR3 spans 13 amino acids. Germline V lookup: CDR1 MNHNS, CDR2 SASEGT. In DNA, the CDR3 is TGTGCCAGCAGCAAGGGTAGCACAGATACGCAGTATTTT. Its protein is CASSKGSTDTQYF.

This clonotype was seen a single time. This clone may be a read error of a much larger clone one base away. The chain employs TRBV10-3 and TRBJ1-5; D is uncertain. The germline gives CDR1 ENHRY, CDR2 SYGVKD. The CDR3 extends over 13 amino acids. The CDR3 spells CDISLGSNQPQHF. As DNA, the CDR3 is TGTGACATCAGCCTGGGGAGCAATCAGCCCCAGCATTTT.

In its sample, this clonotype was seen many times. The chain carries TRBV5-5 and TRBJ2-5, with 8 bases aligning to TRBD2. In germline, CDR1 is SGHKS, CDR2 YYEKEE (reference sequence). The CDR3 is made up of 13 amino acids. V was clipped by 6 bases and J by 4 bases; unmatched bases: 5. CDR3 coding DNA: TGTGCCAGCACAACTAGCGGTGGAGAGACCCAGTACTTC. Its protein is CASTTSGGETQYF.

This clonotype was seen more than once but under ten times. The gene calls are TRBV5-1 and TRBJ1-2, with TRBD1 as a possible D gene (6 bases). The V and J ends lost 3 bases and 4 bases respectively, with 13 bases between them. This CDR3 has 14 amino acids. Germline V gives CDR1 SGHRS, CDR2 YFSETQ. The CDR3 protein is CASSSLDRPYGYTF. As DNA, the CDR3 is TGCGCCAGCAGCTCTCTGGACAGACCCTATGGCTACACCTTC.

In this sample, this clonotype turned up a few times. This chain links TRBV12-3 or TRBV12-4 with TRBJ1-5, with D perhaps matching TRBD1 (5 bases). The CDR3 extends over 19 amino acids. V lost 11 bases, J lost 5 bases, and 34 bases lay in between. The CDR3 reads CARGRGLGGAWSLHQPQHF. The CDR3 nucleotides read TGTGCCCGCGGCCGCGGGCTAGGTGGGGCTTGGAGCTTGCATCAGCCCCAGCATTTT.

This clonotype was recorded at least ten times. The rearrangement uses TRBV4-3 and TRBJ2-4; 9 bases line up with TRBD1. Germline V gives CDR1 LGHNA, CDR2 YSLEER. The CDR3 covers 15 residues. J lost 4 bases, V lost 0 bases, and 1 base had no gene match. This CDR3 reads CASSQEGQGKNIQYF. The CDR3 region has the DNA TGCGCCAGCAGCCAAGAGGGACAGGGAAAAAACATTCAGTACTTC.

This clonotype was picked up a small number of times. This chain joins TRBV7-9 and TRBJ2-7; weak D call: TRBD2 (6 bases). The CDR3 has 12 amino acids. Germline V CDR1 and CDR2: SEHNR, FQNEAQ (reference sequence). Trimming pared 11 bases from V and 3 bases from J, leaving 14 bases between. CDR3 protein: CASGQGGYEQYF. CDR3 bases: TGTGCCTCAGGGCAGGGAGGCTACGAGCAGTACTTC.

This chain joins TRBV12-3 or TRBV12-4 and TRBJ1-1; D perhaps matches TRBD1 (5 bases). CDR3 length: 13 residues. V was cut by 3 bases and J by 6 bases, with 11 bases left in between. CDR3 nucleotides: TGTGCCAGCAGTTTTTCAGGGTTGGCTGAAGCTTTCTTT. Translation: CASSFSGLAEAFF.

The chain couples TRBV7-9 to TRBJ2-1; TRBD1 or TRBD2 may be the D gene (5 bases each). CDR3 length: 17 residues. The V gene lost 3 bases and the J gene lost 9 bases, with 24 bases spanning the gap. The germline CDR1 and CDR2 sequences are SEHNR and FQNEAQ (reference sequence). The CDR3 protein is CASSFSSTGTEYFEQFF. CDR3 bases: TGTGCCAGCAGCTTCTCCTCCACCGGGACGGAATATTTTGAGCAGTTCTTC.

This clonotype was seen at least ten times. The V call is TRBV4-3, the J call TRBJ2-3; 11 bases match TRBD2. The V gene's germline CDR1 is LGHNA and CDR2 YSLEER. V lost 3 bases and J lost 6; bases outside the gene matches: 8. This CDR3 has 16 amino acids. CDR3 nucleotides: TGCGCCAGCAGCCAGGGGGCTAGCGGGGGGCGGGATACGCAGTATTTT. This codes for CASSQGASGGRDTQYF.

There are a few counts of this clonotype. For the CDR3, the DNA is TGTGCCAGCAGCTTAGGGCGGACTAGCTTGCCCGAGACCCAGTACTTC. Translation: CASSLGRTSLPETQYF. The rearrangement links TRBV7-2 to TRBJ2-5; 8 bases map to TRBD2. The germline CDR1 and CDR2 sequences are SGHTA and FQGNSA. This CDR3 comprises 16 residues. V trimming: 1 base; J trimming: 5 bases; junction bases outside the gene matches: 9.

J is TRBJ1-2 and V is TRBV2; D may be TRBD1 (6 bases). V lost 11 bases and J 6 bases, leaving 34 bases between the germline ends. The CDR3 runs 18 residues. Germline CDR1 SNHLY, CDR2 FYNNEI. The CDR3: CACCTSWAGANYYNGYTF. The CDR3 bases are TGTGCCTGCTGCACTTCCTGGGCAGGGGCCAATTACTATAATGGCTACACCTTC.

This clonotype came up a few times. This chain connects TRBV4-2 to TRBJ2-7, with D maybe TRBD2 (6 bases). This CDR3 has 15 residues. With 4 bases removed from V and 3 bases from J, the gap between germline ends came to 16 bases. Germline V gives CDR1 LGHNA, CDR2 YNFKEQ. CDR3 amino acids: CASSRGTGGDYEQYF. For the CDR3, the DNA is TGTGCCAGCAGCCGGGGGACCGGGGGAGACTACGAGCAGTACTTC.

This clonotype was seen many times. V usage is TRBV3-1 and J usage is TRBJ2-7; D unclear. Trimming left V 2 bases short and J 5 bases short, with 10 bases between. CDR1 is LGHDT, CDR2 YNNKEL, per germline (reference sequence). The CDR3 covers 13 residues. CDR3 in amino acids: CASSQRHPDEQYF. The CDR3, as DNA: TGTGCCAGCAGCCAAAGGCACCCGGACGAGCAGTACTTC.

The CDR3 DNA reads as TGCAGTGCTAGAGATGGCGGAAACACCATATATTTT. This translates into CSARDGGNTIYF. The chain combines TRBV20-1 with TRBJ1-3; D call uncertain. Germline CDR1 and CDR2: DFQATT and SNEGSKA (reference sequence). V lost 0 bases and J 4 bases, leaving 4 bases between the germline ends. There are 12 residues in the CDR3.

This clonotype was counted many times. The chain recombines TRBV6-2 or TRBV6-3 with TRBJ2-7, with TRBD1 matching 7 bases. V lost 6 bases to trimming and J lost 2 bases; unmatched junction nucleotides: 10. The CDR3 runs to 15 residues. Germline V gene sequence: CDR1 MNHEY, CDR2 SVGEGT. The CDR3 bases are TGTGCCAGCAGCGACCGGGACAGTGGGGCCTACGAGCAGTACGTC. It specifies CASSDRDSGAYEQYV.